This T cell receptor beta chain stems from a study of early T cells in non-severe SARS-CoV-2 infection (dated by TCRdb to the early 2020s). With regard to the full study: TCR sequencing used bulk RNA from unsorted whole blood, so alpha and beta chains could not be paired. The study at large found these results: Matching against VDJdb was skewed toward anti-spike CD8 responses, likely underestimated virus-specific expansions, and missed private and CD4 specificities.

The study was a case-control design nested within a healthcare worker cohort in London, UK, with weekly nasopharyngeal swab PCR tests and blood sampling. Healthcare workers were recruited between 23 and 31 March 2020, during the week of the UK lockdown, and were followed weekly for up to roughly 16 weeks. The library relied on 5' RACE. For sequencing, a NextSeq 500 was employed. In the TCR library protocol, unique molecular identifiers were attached to individual cDNA molecules to correct for PCR bias and sequencing error. Both TCR alpha and beta chains were sequenced, and tight co-correlation was observed between alpha and beta sequence abundances in each sample. Per the authors' processing: Decombinator V4 was used to annotate TCR sequences for V gene, J gene and CDR3. Expanded TCRs were defined as changing significantly between any two time points under a Poisson model with p below 0.0001. TCR abundances were normalised to the total number of TCRs sequenced in each sample and reported as counts per million. MAIT TCRs were defined by TRAV1-2 paired with TRAJ12, TRAJ20 or TRAJ33, and iNKT TCRs by TRAV10 paired with TRAJ18. A search of VDJdb, accessed on 1 November 2021, was run for TCRs annotated to CMV, EBV and SARS-CoV-2, with TCRs annotated for multiple antigens excluded. Through fastp at Q25 and MiXCR, TCRdb rebuilt clones from the public reads, retaining in-frame beta chains. Merged by CDR3 protein, the rows form single entries marked with the most common genes and DNA. TCRdb, not the authors, supplied the V and J calls. Here the sample has roughly 51,000 distinct CDR3 sequences; less than 9.5% occur a single time. More than 9% of the sample belongs to the ten largest clones.

This clonotype was found a few times. The antigen this receptor binds is unknown. No much larger clone is present one base from it, and per-base qualities are unavailable. In the germline V gene, CDR1 corresponds to SGHTA and CDR2 to FQGNSA. V gives up 5 bases and J gives up 4 bases, and the segment between their germline ends measures 15 bases. The CDR3 numbers 14 residues from cysteine through phenylalanine. Only CDR3 DNA is held: 42 bases, read in frame from base 1. This chain joins TRBV7-2 to TRBJ2-7; a tentative D match to TRBD1 spans 6 bases. The sequencing used whole blood, collected at baseline. The origin of this receptor is an adult who was a healthcare worker with PCR-confirmed SARS-CoV-2 infection or an uninfected control (not recorded which). The CDR3 loop reads CASSPGQRFYEQYF. The DNA sequence is given as TGTGCCAGCAGCCCAGGACAGCGATTTTACGAGCAGTACTTC.